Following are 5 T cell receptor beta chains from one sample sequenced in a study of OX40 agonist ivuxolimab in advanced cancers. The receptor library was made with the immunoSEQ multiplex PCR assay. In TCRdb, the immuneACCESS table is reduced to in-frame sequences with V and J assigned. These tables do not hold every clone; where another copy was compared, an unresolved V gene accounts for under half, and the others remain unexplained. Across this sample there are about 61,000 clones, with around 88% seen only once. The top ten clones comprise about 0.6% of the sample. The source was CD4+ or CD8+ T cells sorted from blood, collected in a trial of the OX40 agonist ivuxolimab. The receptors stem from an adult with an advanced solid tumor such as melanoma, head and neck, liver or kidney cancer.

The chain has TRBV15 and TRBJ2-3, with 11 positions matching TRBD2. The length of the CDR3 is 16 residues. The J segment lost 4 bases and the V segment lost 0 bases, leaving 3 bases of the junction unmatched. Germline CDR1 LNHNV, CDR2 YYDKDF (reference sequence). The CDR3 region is CATSRDLAGGADTQYF. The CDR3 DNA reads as TGTGCCACCAGCAGAGACCTAGCGGGAGGAGCAGATACGCAGTATTTT.

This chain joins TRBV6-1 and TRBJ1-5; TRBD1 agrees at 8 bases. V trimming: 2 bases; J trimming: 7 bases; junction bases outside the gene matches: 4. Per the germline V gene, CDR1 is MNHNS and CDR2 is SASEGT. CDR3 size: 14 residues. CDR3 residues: CASSEMTGDQPQHF. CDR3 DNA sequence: TGTGCCAGCAGTGAAATGACAGGGGACCAGCCCCAGCATTTT.

CDR3 nucleotides: TGCGCCAGCAGTGAGACAGGGGATAGCAATCAGCCCCAGCATTTT. It yields the protein CASSETGDSNQPQHF. The chain combines TRBV5-1 with TRBJ1-5; 8 bases are shared with TRBD1. The CDR3 is 15 amino acids. The V segment lost 5 bases and the J segment 0 bases; nucleotides outside the gene matches: 4. CDR1 and CDR2 from the germline V gene are SGHRS and YFSETQ.

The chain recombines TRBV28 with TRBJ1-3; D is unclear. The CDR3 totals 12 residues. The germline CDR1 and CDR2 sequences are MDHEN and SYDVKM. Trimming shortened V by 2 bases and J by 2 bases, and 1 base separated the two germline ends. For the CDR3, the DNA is TGTGCCAGCAGTTTAGCTGGAAACACCATATATTTT. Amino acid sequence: CASSLAGNTIYF.

The CDR3 bases are TGTGCCAGTAGTACTCTGGCGAACACTGAAGCTTTCTTT. Encoded protein: CASSTLANTEAFF. The J gene is TRBJ1-1, the V gene TRBV19; D unresolved. Germline-derived CDR1 and CDR2 are LNHDA and SQIVND (reference sequence). This CDR3 comprises 13 residues. Trimming removed 4 bases at V and 1 base at J, with 7 bases between.